This is a list of T cell receptor beta chains from one sample in a study of cytomegalovirus exposure and HLA in healthy donors. The assay was immunoSEQ multiplex PCR, and TCRdb's table has in-frame clones only and misses some. The table has 100,000 to 120,000 clones, about 85% seen once. Source material: PBMCs. The source is a woman between 18 and 29 years old in good health and CMV-seronegative. CDR3s leave out the opening cysteine and the closing phenylalanine or tryptophan. The order of the fields is D gene, V gene, J gene, CDR3 protein. The D gene is left open where the match is weak.

D: -
V: TRBV18
J: TRBJ2-5
CDR3: ASSPRQGKAETQY

D: -
V: TRBV2
J: TRBJ2-7
CDR3: ASSGNKVPDEQY

D: TRBD2
V: TRBV9
J: TRBJ2-1
CDR3: ASSVGGGGANEQF

D: -
V: TRBV5-1
J: TRBJ2-7
CDR3: ASSPRAESYEQY

D: -
V: TRBV28
J: TRBJ1-6
CDR3: ASSLFRDNSPLH

D: TRBD1
V: TRBV7-9
J: TRBJ1-2
CDR3: ASSSGRGTGGRNGYT

D: -
V: TRBV28
J: TRBJ1-2
CDR3: ASSKQGFSYGYT

D: -
V: TRBV4-1
J: TRBJ2-1
CDR3: ASSQDQATYNEQF

D: -
V: TRBV27
J: TRBJ1-5
CDR3: ASSRRRGEEDQPQH

D: -
V: TRBV4-2
J: TRBJ1-4
CDR3: ASSQGAGTTNEKLF

D: TRBD1
V: TRBV9
J: TRBJ2-7
CDR3: ASSPGGQGSYEQY

D: -
V: TRBV4-1
J: TRBJ1-2
CDR3: ASSQDSNGYDGYT

D: -
V: TRBV4-1
J: TRBJ2-7
CDR3: ASSQGARSYEQY

D: TRBD1
V: TRBV2
J: TRBJ1-1
CDR3: ASGTGGLNTEAF